This T cell receptor (beta chain) was profiled in a study of blood T cell repertoires in COVID-19. This table comes from immunoSEQ multiplex PCR, and its TCRdb copy is limited to in-frame clones, with some not included. The sample yields more than 50,000 clones, approximately 91% seen once. The CDR3 length is 15 residues. Germline V gene sequence: CDR1 GTSNPN, CDR2 SVGIG (reference sequence). Trimming pared 4 bases from V and 3 bases from J, leaving 15 bases between. The TCR sequence derives from a human donor in a cohort sampled during active COVID-19. Material for sequencing was peripheral blood. This chain links TRBV30 with TRBJ1-4; perhaps TRBD1 as D (6 bases). The CDR3 DNA reads as TGTGCCTGGAACCCTCCAGGACAGCCTAATGAAAAACTGTTTTTT. Translation gives CAWNPPGQPNEKLFF.